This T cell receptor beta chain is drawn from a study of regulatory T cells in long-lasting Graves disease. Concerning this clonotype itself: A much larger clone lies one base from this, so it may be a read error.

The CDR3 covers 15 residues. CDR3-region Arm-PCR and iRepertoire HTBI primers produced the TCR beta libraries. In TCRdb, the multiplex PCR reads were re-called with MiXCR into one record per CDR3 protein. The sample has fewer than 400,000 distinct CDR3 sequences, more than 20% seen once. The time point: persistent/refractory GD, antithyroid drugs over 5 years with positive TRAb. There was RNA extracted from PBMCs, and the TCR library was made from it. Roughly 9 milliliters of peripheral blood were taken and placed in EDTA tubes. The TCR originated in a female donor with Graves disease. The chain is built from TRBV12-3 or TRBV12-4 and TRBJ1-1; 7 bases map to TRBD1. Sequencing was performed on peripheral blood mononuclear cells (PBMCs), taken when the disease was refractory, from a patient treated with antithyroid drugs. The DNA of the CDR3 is TGTGCCAGCAACATCAGGGGGGGAAGGAGGTCTGAAGCTCTCTTT. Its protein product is CASNIRGGRRSEALF.